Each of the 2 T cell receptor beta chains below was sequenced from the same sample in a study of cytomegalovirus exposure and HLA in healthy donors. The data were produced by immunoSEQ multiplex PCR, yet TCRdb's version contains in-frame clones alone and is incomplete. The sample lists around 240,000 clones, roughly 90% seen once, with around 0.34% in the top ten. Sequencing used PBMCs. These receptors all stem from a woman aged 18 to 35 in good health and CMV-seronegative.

CDR3 residues: CASSQDGRVGQETQYF. The CDR3 nucleotides are TGCGCCAGCAGCCAAGATGGCAGGGTGGGGCAAGAGACCCAGTACTTC. The chain is built from TRBV4-1 and TRBJ2-5, with a possible D match to TRBD1 (5 bases). Trimming took 0 bases from V and 2 from J, leaving 13 bases between them. The CDR3 has 16 amino acids. In germline, CDR1 is MGHRA, CDR2 YSYEKL.

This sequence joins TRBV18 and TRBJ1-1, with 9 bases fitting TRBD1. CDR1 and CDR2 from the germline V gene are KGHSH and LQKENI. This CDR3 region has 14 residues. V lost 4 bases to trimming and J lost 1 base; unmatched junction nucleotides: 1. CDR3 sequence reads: CASSLTGGNTEAFF. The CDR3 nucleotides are TGTGCCAGCTCACTGACAGGGGGGAACACTGAAGCTTTCTTT.